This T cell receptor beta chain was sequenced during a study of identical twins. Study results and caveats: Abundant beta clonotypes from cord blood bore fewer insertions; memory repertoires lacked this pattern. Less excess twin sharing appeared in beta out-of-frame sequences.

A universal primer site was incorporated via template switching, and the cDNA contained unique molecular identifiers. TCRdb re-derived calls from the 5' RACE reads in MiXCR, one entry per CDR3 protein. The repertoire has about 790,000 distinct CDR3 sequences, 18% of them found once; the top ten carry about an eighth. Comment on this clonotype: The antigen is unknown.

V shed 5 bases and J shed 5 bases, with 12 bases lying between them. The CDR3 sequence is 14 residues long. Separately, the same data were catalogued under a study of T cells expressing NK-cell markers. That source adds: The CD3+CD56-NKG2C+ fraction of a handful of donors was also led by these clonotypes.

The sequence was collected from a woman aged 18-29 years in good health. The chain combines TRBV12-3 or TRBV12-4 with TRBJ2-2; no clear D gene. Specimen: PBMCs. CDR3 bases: TGTGCCAGCAGTCACACTCTGGGGACCGGGGAGCTGTTTTTT. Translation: CASSHTLGTGELFF.